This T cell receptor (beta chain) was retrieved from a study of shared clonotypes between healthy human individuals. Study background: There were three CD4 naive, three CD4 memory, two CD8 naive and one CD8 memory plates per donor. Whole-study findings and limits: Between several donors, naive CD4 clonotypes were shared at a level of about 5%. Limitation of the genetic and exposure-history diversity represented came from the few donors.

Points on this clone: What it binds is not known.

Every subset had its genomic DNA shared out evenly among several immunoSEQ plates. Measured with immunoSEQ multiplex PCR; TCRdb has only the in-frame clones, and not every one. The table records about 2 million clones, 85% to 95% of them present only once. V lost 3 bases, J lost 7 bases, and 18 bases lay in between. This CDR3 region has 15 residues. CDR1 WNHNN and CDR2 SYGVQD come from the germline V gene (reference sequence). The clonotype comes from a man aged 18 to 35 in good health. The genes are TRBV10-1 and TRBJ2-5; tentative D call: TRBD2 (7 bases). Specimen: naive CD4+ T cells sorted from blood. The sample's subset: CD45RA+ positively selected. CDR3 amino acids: CASSDTSEEGGTQYF. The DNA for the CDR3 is TGCGCCAGCAGTGATACTAGCGAGGAAGGGGGGACCCAGTACTTC.